This T cell receptor (beta chain) stems from a study of T cell responses to AZD1222 COVID-19 vaccine (dated by TCRdb to the early 2020s). The study in broad terms: A total of around 240 trial participants underwent TCR sequencing, of whom about 200 had received two doses of AZD1222 and some 25 had received two doses of the MenACWY control vaccine. Trial participants were enrolled into age subgroups of 18-55, 56-69 and 70-plus years, which contained around 150, 28 and 57 TCR-sequenced participants, respectively. Study-wide conclusions, independent of this receptor: Participants were mostly white British and included more females than males, and it was suggested by the authors that clonal diversity may have been underestimated. Because no samples from the day 14 peak response were available, repertoires could be characterized only after the peak T cell response. Conclusions about previously exposed vaccinees were limited because only six AZD1222 recipients were SARS-CoV-2 seropositive at baseline. After two AZD1222 doses, both the breadth and the depth of spike-specific TCRs were significantly higher than at day 0 and than in MenACWY recipients. CD4 TCRs associated with the vaccine covered the entire spike protein, and the dominant responses were in regions 160-218 and 743-854. Reportedly, almost half of the unique spike-specific TCRs recognized epitopes lying outside the regions that are mutated in the B.1.351 and B.1.1.7 variants. The 56-69-year group was small, and its depth increase did not reach significance, likely because of low power.

Explained via the paper, the time point label denotes: about 28 days (+/-7) after the second vaccine dose. AZD1222 recipients with second doses at about 4 weeks or about 12 weeks were pooled, because spike-specific TCR depth and breadth did not differ between schedules. Vaccinee samples were obtained from the UK trials COV001 and COV002, which included a single-blind randomized controlled phase 2/3 trial of AZD1222 (ChAdOx1 nCoV-19) in healthy adults. For TCRbeta chain sequencing, PBMC samples were collected from trial participants at day 0 and at day 28 after the second dose. The CDR3 regions of human TCRbeta chains were analyzed by immunosequencing. As for the original processing: Repertoire TCRs were checked for matches against a reference library of SARS-CoV-2-specific TCRs that had been generated using the MIRA antigen-specificity platform. Breadth was defined as the fraction of unique TCRs that were SARS-CoV-2-associated. Depth was defined as the fraction of total T cells that were SARS-CoV-2-associated. Using the MIRA data, each spike-specific TCR was assigned both to the spike region to which the TCR was reactive and to a CD4 or CD8 class. Log10-transformed breadth and depth values were compared by one-way ANOVA with Sidak's multiple comparisons tests. The clones in this table, taken by TCRdb from immuneACCESS, are in-frame only. Not every clone is retained; where verified, under half of the shortfall comes from an unresolved V gene, and the cause of the rest is unknown. For V, J and clone size, that table is used; D and trimming come from the DNA. The sample includes 75,000 to 85,000 clones, with roughly 88% observed a single time. The ten largest clones add up to about 1.3% of the sample.

Notes on this clone: Its binding antigen is unknown. Per-base qualities were not stored, and no clone one base away is much larger.

Sequenced here: peripheral blood, sampled 28 days after the second AZD1222 dose. The source of this sequence is an adult who received the AZD1222 COVID-19 vaccine.

The CDR3 sequence is CASSSLGGRTGISYGYTF. The DNA sequence reads TGTGCCAGCAGCTCCCTCGGGGGACGTACAGGGATCAGCTATGGCTACACCTTC. The chain is encoded by TRBV7-9 joined to TRBJ1-2; a tentative D match to TRBD1 spans 6 bases. V loses 4 bases of germline sequence and J loses 4 bases, and the interval between the two ends is 25 bases. CDR1 is given as SEHNR and CDR2 as FQNEAQ, both from the germline V gene (reference sequence). The CDR3 numbers 18 residues from cysteine through phenylalanine. The only DNA kept is the CDR3, 54 bases in frame from the first base.